Listed here are 20 T cell receptor beta chains from one sample, sequenced in a study of shared clonotypes between healthy human individuals. Terminally differentiated effector memory CD45RA+ cells were excluded by CCR7 positive selection of CD45RO-negative cells. This table comes from immunoSEQ multiplex PCR, and its TCRdb copy is limited to in-frame clones, with some not included. The sample lists 500,000 to 700,000 clones, approximately 95% occurring once. The sample was naive CD8+ T cells sorted from blood. These receptors originate from a woman aged 25 to 39 in good health.

The V gene is TRBV27, the J gene TRBJ1-1; D remains ambiguous. CDR1 and CDR2 (germline): MNHEY, SMNVEV (reference sequence). Trimming took 4 bases from V and 10 from J, leaving 22 bases between them. The CDR3 extends over 15 amino acids. CDR3 protein: CASSSNTVSLAAAFF. The CDR3 DNA reads TGTGCCAGCAGTTCGAATACAGTGAGCCTAGCAGCAGCTTTCTTT.

The gene calls are TRBV19 and TRBJ1-5, with D perhaps TRBD1 (6 bases). The CDR3 is 16 amino acids. V was shortened by 5 bases and J by 5 bases, with 19 bases between the two germline ends. CDR1 and CDR2 from the germline V gene are LNHDA and SQIVND (reference sequence). The CDR3 here is CASSPQGRSLHQPQHF. Written as DNA, the CDR3 is TGTGCCAGTAGTCCTCAGGGGCGGTCTCTACATCAGCCCCAGCATTTT.

The V gene is TRBV2, the J gene TRBJ2-7; D not certain. Germline CDR1 is SNHLY and CDR2 is FYNNEI. Trimming cost V 6 bases and J 3 bases, with 15 bases left between them. The CDR3 has 14 amino acids. The CDR3 coding sequence is TGTGCCAGCAGAGCTTCAGGTTTTCTCTACGAGCAGTACTTC. As protein: CASRASGFLYEQYF.

This clone showed up just once. Additional DNA sequences in this sample encode the identical CDR3. The chain combines TRBV6-5 with TRBJ1-1; D gene unclear. V gave up 4 bases and J gave up 5 bases, with 5 bases separating them. Per germline, CDR1 MNHEY and CDR2 SVGAGI. The CDR3 consists of 11 residues. The CDR3 protein is CASSSGTEAFF. CDR3 DNA: TGTGCCAGCAGTTCCGGGACTGAAGCTTTCTTT.

J is TRBJ1-5 and V is TRBV27, with 8 bases matching TRBD1. Trimming at V came to 5 bases and at J to 5 bases, leaving 5 bases not matched to a gene. This CDR3 has 14 amino acids. The germline V gene encodes CDR1 MNHEY and CDR2 SMNVEV (reference sequence). CDR3 amino acids: CASSPPGQDQPQHF. DNA for the CDR3: TGTGCCAGCAGTCCTCCGGGACAGGATCAGCCCCAGCATTTT.

The CDR3 loop is CASSLWLAGDSTDTQYF. The CDR3 bases are TGTGCCAGCAGCTTATGGCTAGCGGGGGATAGCACAGATACGCAGTATTTT. The chain links TRBV11-2 to TRBJ2-3; 10 bases map to TRBD2. This CDR3 is 17 amino acids long. Unmatched junction bases numbered 5, after V lost 2 bases and J lost 0 bases. Looked up from germline, CDR1 is SGHAT and CDR2 is FQNNGV.

The V and J genes are TRBV4-1 and TRBJ2-4, with D perhaps TRBD1 (6 bases). Germline V lookup: CDR1 MGHRA, CDR2 YSYEKL. CDR3 length: 17 residues. V was trimmed by 4 bases and J by 2 bases, leaving 18 bases between them. This CDR3 reads CASSPDTGWVTKNIQYF. CDR3 DNA: TGCGCCAGCAGCCCAGATACAGGGTGGGTGACCAAAAACATTCAGTACTTC.

J is TRBJ2-3 and V is TRBV9; 16 nucleotides line up with TRBD2. Per germline, CDR1 SGDLS and CDR2 YYNGEE. The CDR3 runs 18 residues. J lost 2 bases, V lost 4 bases, and 7 bases had no gene match. CDR3: CASSTGTSGRDFTDTQYF. The DNA for the CDR3 is TGTGCCAGCAGCACCGGGACTAGCGGGAGGGACTTCACAGATACGCAGTATTTT. The full variable domain, completed using reference TRBV9 and TRBJ2-3, is DSGVTQTPKHLITATGQRVTLRCSPRSGDLSVYWYQQSLDQGLQFLIQYYNGEERAKGNILERFSAQQFPDLHSELNLSSLELGDSALYFCASSTGTSGRDFTDTQYFGPGTRLTVL.

The chain uses TRBV7-8 and TRBJ1-1, with a weak D call TRBD1 (6 bases). Germline assignment: CDR1 SGHVS and CDR2 FQNEAQ. The length of the CDR3 is 13 residues. V lost 3 bases and J 8 bases, leaving 13 bases between the germline ends. CDR3: CASSFLQGAEAFF. The CDR3 region has the DNA TGTGCCAGCAGCTTTTTACAGGGCGCCGAAGCTTTCTTT. Based on the CDR3 plus reference TRBV7-8 and TRBJ1-1, the full variable domain is GAGVSQSPRYKVAKRGQDVALRCDPISGHVSLFWYQQALGQGPEFLTYFQNEAQLDKSGLPSDRFFAERPEGSVSTLKIQRTQQEDSAVYLCASSFLQGAEAFFGQGTRLTVV.

V usage is TRBV5-4 and J usage is TRBJ1-2, with TRBD1 matching over 7 bases. V lost 4 bases, J lost 1 base, and 7 bases stayed unmatched. This CDR3 contains 15 residues. Germline CDR1 reads SGHNT; CDR2 reads YYREEE (reference sequence). The CDR3, as DNA: TGTGCCAGCAGCGGGAGGACAGGTCTTAACTATGGCTACACCTTC. Translated, it gives CASSGRTGLNYGYTF.

The rearrangement uses TRBV27 and TRBJ1-2, with D possibly matching TRBD1 (6 bases). The CDR3 length is 15 residues. The germline V gene has CDR1 MNHEY and CDR2 SMNVEV (reference sequence). V was cut by 6 bases and J by 4 bases, with 18 bases left in between. For the CDR3, the DNA is TGTGCCAGCAGCCCGTCTGGGGGCAGCACCTATGGCTACACCTTC. Protein: CASSPSGGSTYGYTF.

The chain recombines TRBV7-9 with TRBJ2-3; the D gene could be TRBD1 or TRBD2 (5 bases each). Germline V gives CDR1 SEHNR, CDR2 FQNEAQ (reference sequence). V lost 6 bases and J 4 bases, leaving 11 bases between the germline ends. This CDR3 region has 13 residues. The CDR3 DNA reads as TGTGCCAGCAGTTCCGGGGCCTCAGATACGCAGTATTTT. This translates into CASSSGASDTQYF.

This clone was seen a single time. The chain is built from TRBV27 and TRBJ2-1; TRBD2 agrees at 7 bases. Unmatched junction bases numbered 9, after V lost 6 bases and J lost 7 bases. Germline CDR1 reads MNHEY; CDR2 reads SMNVEV (reference sequence). This CDR3 contains 14 residues. CDR3 in amino acids: CASSQGGPLNEQFF. The CDR3 DNA is TGTGCCAGCAGCCAGGGAGGGCCCTTGAATGAGCAGTTCTTC.

This chain uses TRBV29-1 with TRBJ2-7; the match to TRBD1 covers 9 bases. V shed 7 bases, J shed 4 bases, and the junction held 8 bases outside the gene matches. This CDR3 is built from 13 residues. The germline V gene has CDR1 SQVTM and CDR2 ANQGSEA. The CDR3 is CSALGGQGYEQYF. As DNA, the CDR3 is TGCAGCGCCCTTGGAGGACAGGGGTACGAGCAGTACTTC.

The chain recombines TRBV28 with TRBJ2-7, with 7 nucleotides matching TRBD1. V was pared by 5 bases and J by 6 bases, with 19 bases of the junction left unmatched. In germline, CDR1 is MDHEN, CDR2 SYDVKM. There are 17 residues in the CDR3. The CDR3 spells CASSPSGTVKGVSEQYF. In DNA form, the CDR3 reads TGTGCCAGCAGTCCCTCCGGGACAGTAAAAGGGGTAAGCGAGCAGTACTTC.

The rearrangement joins TRBV30 to TRBJ2-3; D ambiguous. Germline CDR1 GTSNPN, CDR2 SVGIG (reference sequence). V lost 1 base to trimming and J lost 7 bases, with 6 bases between them. This CDR3 region has 11 residues. CDR3 in amino acids: CAWSDLNTQYF. CDR3 nucleotide sequence: TGTGCCTGGAGTGACCTCAATACGCAGTATTTT.

CDR3 nucleotides: TGTGCCAGCAGCCCCACAGGGGCTAGCACAGATACGCAGTATTTT. Protein product: CASSPTGASTDTQYF. The chain links TRBV7-3 to TRBJ2-3; 7 nucleotides agree with TRBD1. V dropped 5 bases and J dropped 0; count of bases not matched to a gene: 5. Looked up from germline, CDR1 is SGHTA and CDR2 is FQGTGA. The CDR3 covers 15 residues.

The chain recombines TRBV11-2 with TRBJ1-1; no firm D call. Trimming removed 6 bases at V and 7 bases at J, with 9 bases between. The CDR3 contains 11 residues. In germline, CDR1 is SGHAT, CDR2 FQNNGV. CDR3 nucleotide sequence: TGTGCCAGCAGGGCGGTAGGTGAAGCTTTCTTT. It is translated as CASRAVGEAFF.

The V and J genes are TRBV6-6 and TRBJ1-1; 8 bases fit TRBD1. Germline CDR1 and CDR2: MNHNY and SVGAGI (reference sequence). The CDR3 has 14 amino acids. The junction had 7 bases not matched to a gene; V was cut back by 6 bases and J by 4 bases. The DNA for the CDR3 is TGTGCCAGCAGGACGCGGGACAGGTCCACTGAAGCTTTCTTT. This translates into CASRTRDRSTEAFF.

Here the CDR3 DNA reads TGTGCCAGCAGCTGGGACAGGGGCGACTATGGCTACACCTTC. This gives the protein CASSWDRGDYGYTF. The chain links TRBV5-6 to TRBJ1-2; 10 bases align to TRBD1. The CDR3 spans 14 residues. V trimming: 3 bases; J trimming: 3 bases; junction bases outside the gene matches: 2. Germline values: CDR1 SGHDT, CDR2 YYEEEE.